These 30 T cell receptor beta chains originate from one sample sequenced in a study of shared clonotypes between healthy human individuals. The naive CD8 subset, CD45RO-negative cells positively selected for CCR7, excluded terminally differentiated effector memory CD45RA+ cells. TCRdb keeps only in-frame clones here, not all; method: immunoSEQ multiplex PCR. The sample includes millions of clones, about 92% seen only once; the top ten take more than 1.5%. Sample: naive CD8+ T cells from PBMCs. These receptors all stem from a man aged 18 to 29 in good health. Some clones in this sample may be carry-over from other donors' samples.

The chain combines TRBV5-4 with TRBJ1-2; tentative D call: TRBD1 (6 bases). V was cut by 6 bases and J by 6 bases, with 12 bases left in between. The CDR3 covers 12 residues. The germline V gene encodes CDR1 SGHNT and CDR2 YYREEE (reference sequence). The CDR3 sequence is CASTQGINGYTF. As DNA, the CDR3 is TGTGCCAGCACGCAGGGGATAAATGGCTACACCTTC.

The rearrangement links TRBV4-1 to TRBJ2-3; weak D call: TRBD1 (6 bases). With 1 base removed from V and 6 bases from J, the gap between germline ends came to 26 bases. Looked up from germline, CDR1 is MGHRA and CDR2 is YSYEKL. This CDR3 spans 19 amino acids. The CDR3 nucleotides read TGCGCCAGCAGCCAAGTGGGGGCCGGTATGGGTACAGGTGCCGATACGCAGTATTTT. It specifies CASSQVGAGMGTGADTQYF.

This chain connects TRBV28 to TRBJ2-7; D may be TRBD1 (5 bases). The germline CDR1 and CDR2 sequences are MDHEN and SYDVKM. This CDR3 comprises 18 residues. Trimming took off 2 bases at V and 3 bases at J, with 23 bases between the two ends. The CDR3 nucleotides read TGTGCCAGCAGTTTACGGCGACAGTACTCATACCCCGACTACGAGCAGTACTTC. This translates into CASSLRRQYSYPDYEQYF.

The chain combines TRBV7-9 with TRBJ2-5; no firm D call. Looked up from germline, CDR1 is SEHNR and CDR2 is FQNEAQ (reference sequence). V was trimmed by 5 bases and J by 1 base, leaving 23 bases between them. CDR3 size: 18 residues. In DNA, the CDR3 is TGTGCCAGCAGCATCATCCCGGATCCTGACGGCCTCCAAGAGACCCAGTACTTC. It encodes CASSIIPDPDGLQETQYF.

This clone was recorded a few times. The chain links TRBV10-3 to TRBJ1-5; D gene ambiguous. The germline CDR1 and CDR2 sequences are ENHRY and SYGVKD. The CDR3 totals 13 residues. Trimming removed 7 bases at V and 0 bases at J, with 7 bases between. CDR3 loop: CAITADSNQPQHF. The CDR3 DNA sequence: TGTGCCATCACGGCGGATAGCAATCAGCCCCAGCATTTT.

The CDR3 loop is CASSYRMEGNYGYTF. The DNA for the CDR3 is TGTGCCAGCAGTTACCGGATGGAAGGAAACTATGGCTACACCTTC. This chain links TRBV6-5 with TRBJ1-2; D ambiguous. There are 15 residues in the CDR3. Germline loops: CDR1 MNHEY, CDR2 SVGAGI. The germline V and J ends were trimmed by 2 bases and 2 bases, with 12 bases remaining between them.

V is TRBV27 and J is TRBJ2-7; no clear D. CDR3 length: 13 residues. V was shortened by 5 bases and J by 7 bases, with 15 bases between the two germline ends. Germline loops: CDR1 MNHEY, CDR2 SMNVEV (reference sequence). The CDR3 protein is CASSVNGIGEQYF. The CDR3, as DNA: TGTGCCAGCAGTGTAAACGGAATAGGGGAGCAGTACTTC.

The chain recombines TRBV28 with TRBJ2-1; 10 bases match TRBD2. The CDR3 runs 15 residues. Looked up from germline, CDR1 is MDHEN and CDR2 is SYDVKM. J lost 1 base, V lost 6 bases, and 3 bases had no gene match. The CDR3 here is CASRPLAGSYNEQFF. The CDR3 DNA is TGTGCCAGCAGACCACTAGCGGGATCCTACAATGAGCAGTTCTTC. Full variable domain (outside the CDR3, taken from reference TRBV28 and TRBJ2-1): DVKVTQSSRYLVKRTGEKVFLECVQDMDHENMFWYRQDPGLGLRLIYFSYDVKMKEKGDIPEGYSVSREKKERFSLILESASTNQTSMYLCASRPLAGSYNEQFFGPGTRLTVL.

This clone was recorded a few times. Other DNA sequences in this specimen translate into the identical CDR3. The chain recombines TRBV28 with TRBJ2-7, with D uncertain. The CDR3 length is 12 residues. The V gene lost 1 base and the J gene lost 0 bases, with 1 base spanning the gap. Germline CDR1 MDHEN, CDR2 SYDVKM. The CDR3: CASSLSSYEQYF. The CDR3 DNA reads TGTGCCAGCAGTTTATCCTCCTACGAGCAGTACTTC.

The chain joins TRBV7-2 to TRBJ2-7; 7 bases are shared with TRBD1. CDR3 length equals 14 residues. With V trimmed by 2 bases and J by 3 bases, 4 bases remained unmatched. Looked up from germline, CDR1 is SGHTA and CDR2 is FQGNSA. The CDR3 DNA reads TGTGCCAGCAGCTTACGACAGGGATTCTACGAGCAGTACTTC. This encodes CASSLRQGFYEQYF.

In regard to this clone: This specimen includes other DNA sequences encoding the same CDR3. The rearrangement links TRBV6-4 to TRBJ2-3; D is unresolved. V lost 0 bases to trimming and J lost 2 bases, with 9 bases between them. CDR3 length: 15 amino acids. Germline CDR1 MRHNA, CDR2 SNTAGT. The DNA for the CDR3 is TGTGCCAGCAGTGACTCCGCCGGAGCCACAGATACGCAGTATTTT. Encoded protein: CASSDSAGATDTQYF.

The genes are TRBV27 and TRBJ1-1, with TRBD1 as a possible D gene (5 bases). This CDR3 spans 15 amino acids. V was shortened by 2 bases and J by 0 bases, with 10 bases between the two germline ends. Germline-derived CDR1 and CDR2 are MNHEY and SMNVEV (reference sequence). The CDR3, as DNA: TGTGCCAGCAGTTTAGTTAGGGGAATGAACACTGAAGCTTTCTTT. Its translation is CASSLVRGMNTEAFF.

The gene calls are TRBV5-6 and TRBJ2-1; D is possibly TRBD2 (5 bases). The CDR3 contains 14 residues. Germline V lookup: CDR1 SGHDT, CDR2 YYEEEE. The V end was cut by 4 bases, the J end by 5 bases, with 13 bases between. CDR3 DNA: TGTGCCAGCAGCCCGTTCCTAGCAGACAATGAGCAGTTCTTC. This gives the protein CASSPFLADNEQFF.

The V call is TRBV11-2, the J call TRBJ1-4, with TRBD1 identical over 11 bases. V trimming: 4 bases; J trimming: 5 bases; junction bases outside the gene matches: 6. Germline V gives CDR1 SGHAT, CDR2 FQNNGV. This CDR3 spans 16 amino acids. The CDR3 sequence is CASSSHRDRGNEKLFF. The CDR3 DNA reads TGTGCCAGCAGCTCACACCGGGACAGGGGGAATGAAAAACTGTTTTTT.

The chain employs TRBV9 and TRBJ2-2, with a tentative D call TRBD1 (5 bases). CDR3 length equals 15 residues. Per the germline V gene, CDR1 is SGDLS and CDR2 is YYNGEE. V dropped 2 bases and J dropped 1 base, with 9 bases sitting between them. The CDR3 DNA reads as TGTGCCAGCAGCGTCGACAGAATGAACACCGGGGAGCTGTTTTTT. Its translation: CASSVDRMNTGELFF.

With regard to this clone: The same CDR3 also results from other DNA sequences found in this sample. The chain joins TRBV18 to TRBJ2-5, with no clear D. The V gene's germline CDR1 is KGHSH and CDR2 LQKENI. The CDR3 length is 12 residues. The V gene lost 3 bases and the J gene lost 4 bases, with 6 bases spanning the gap. This CDR3 is CASSPPGETQYF. CDR3 nucleotides: TGTGCCAGCTCACCTCCAGGAGAGACCCAGTACTTC. The variable domain in full, completed from reference TRBV18 and TRBJ2-5, reads NAGVMQNPRHLVRRRGQEARLRCSPMKGHSHVYWYRQLPEEGLKFMVYLQKENIIDESGMPKERFSAEFPKEGPSILRIQQVVRGDSAAYFCASSPPGETQYFGPGTRLLVL.

In DNA, the CDR3 is TGTGCCAGCAGCTTTGGCCGAGAGGGCTTCTCCTACAATGAGCAGTTCTTC. The encoded protein is CASSFGREGFSYNEQFF. The V call is TRBV7-6, the J call TRBJ2-1; D is perhaps TRBD2 (5 bases). CDR1 and CDR2 (germline): SGHVS, FNYEAQ. CDR3 size: 17 residues. With 3 bases removed from V and 0 bases from J, the gap between germline ends came to 15 bases.

The genes are TRBV9 and TRBJ2-1; D tentatively fits TRBD1 or TRBD2 (5 bases each). The V gene's germline CDR1 is SGDLS and CDR2 YYNGEE. V lost 4 bases and J lost 9, with 14 bases in between. The length of the CDR3 is 13 residues. CDR3 region: CASSPAGTGEQFF. CDR3 in DNA: TGTGCCAGCAGCCCAGCCGGGACGGGTGAGCAGTTCTTC.

This chain links TRBV27 with TRBJ2-6, with TRBD1 as a possible D gene (6 bases). V shed 8 bases and J shed 4 bases, with 15 bases lying between them. This CDR3 has 15 residues. Germline V gives CDR1 MNHEY, CDR2 SMNVEV (reference sequence). CDR3 protein: CASSQQGNGANVLTF. CDR3 nucleotide sequence: TGTGCCAGCTCACAGCAGGGGAACGGGGCCAACGTCCTGACTTTC.

The V call is TRBV18, the J call TRBJ1-2; no firm D call. CDR1 is KGHSH, CDR2 LQKENI, per germline. With 0 bases removed from V and 6 bases from J, the gap between germline ends came to 11 bases. The CDR3 totals 14 residues. Here the CDR3 DNA reads TGTGCCAGCTCACCACCGGGAGGGTACCATGGCTACACCTTC. Protein sequence: CASSPPGGYHGYTF.

V and J are TRBV15 and TRBJ1-4; tentative D call: TRBD1 (5 bases). Germline lookup yields CDR1 LNHNV and CDR2 YYDKDF (reference sequence). This CDR3 is 16 amino acids long. Trimming shortened V by 0 bases and J by 3 bases, and 11 bases separated the two germline ends. The CDR3 region has the DNA TGTGCCACCAGCAGAGAGGGGGGATCGGCTAATGAAAAACTGTTTTTT. Residues: CATSREGGSANEKLFF.

This sequence joins TRBV6-5 and TRBJ1-5; D is uncertain. Trimming pared 2 bases from V and 0 bases from J, leaving 8 bases between. Germline V gene lookup returns CDR1 MNHEY and CDR2 SVGAGI. The CDR3 is 15 amino acids. The CDR3 DNA follows: TGTGCCAGCAGTTACGGACGGAATAGCAATCAGCCCCAGCATTTT. Its translation: CASSYGRNSNQPQHF.

The gene calls are TRBV27 and TRBJ1-5, with D perhaps TRBD1 (6 bases). Germline CDR1 is MNHEY and CDR2 is SMNVEV (reference sequence). This CDR3 has 15 amino acids. Trimming took off 1 base at V and 4 bases at J, with 11 bases between the two ends. The CDR3 DNA is TGTGCCAGCAGTTTATTGTCGAGGGGGAATCAGCCCCAGCATTTT. Translating gives CASSLLSRGNQPQHF.

The chain is built from TRBV13 and TRBJ2-3, with 10 bases matching TRBD2. Germline CDR1 reads PRHDT; CDR2 reads FYEKMQ (reference sequence). This CDR3 comprises 15 residues. The J segment lost 2 bases and the V segment lost 5 bases, leaving 4 bases of the junction unmatched. Here the CDR3 DNA reads TGTGCCAGCAGCGCCCTAGCGGGAGCCACAGATACGCAGTATTTT. Protein product: CASSALAGATDTQYF.

This chain links TRBV6-4 with TRBJ2-2; 12 bases map to TRBD2. Looked up from germline, CDR1 is MRHNA and CDR2 is SNTAGT. The CDR3 has 15 amino acids. Trimming removed 6 bases from V and 3 bases from J; junction bases left unmatched: 2. In nucleotides, the CDR3 is TGTGCCAGCAGAGGACTAGCGGGGCACACCGGGGAGCTGTTTTTT. Its protein product is CASRGLAGHTGELFF.

V is TRBV4-3 and J is TRBJ1-1, with 9 bases matching TRBD1. Germline CDR1 is LGHNA and CDR2 is YSLEER. J lost 6 bases, V lost 1 base, and 6 bases had no gene match. This CDR3 is built from 15 residues. CDR3 in amino acids: CASSQVQGAFSEAFF. In DNA, the CDR3 is TGCGCCAGCAGCCAAGTACAGGGGGCGTTCTCTGAAGCTTTCTTT.

The chain carries TRBV15 and TRBJ1-2; D is ambiguous. The CDR3 contains 18 residues. Germline V lookup: CDR1 LNHNV, CDR2 YYDKDF (reference sequence). Trimming removed 0 bases from V and 1 base from J, with 18 bases in between. CDR3 sequence (DNA): TGTGCCACCAGCAGAGATCTTGCCTACAGCGTAGATAACTATGGCTACACCTTC. This sequence encodes CATSRDLAYSVDNYGYTF.

The chain links TRBV6-6 to TRBJ1-5; tentative D call: TRBD1 (6 bases). Germline CDR1 and CDR2: MNHNY and SVGAGI (reference sequence). The CDR3 contains 15 residues. The V gene lost 2 bases and the J gene lost 3 bases, with 11 bases spanning the gap. Written as DNA, the CDR3 is TGTGCCAGCAGTTACGTAGCGGGGGCCAATCAGCCCCAGCATTTT. It yields the protein CASSYVAGANQPQHF.

This clone was detected once. This chain connects TRBV6-1 to TRBJ1-3; D is undetermined. The CDR3 spans 15 residues. CDR1 is MNHNS, CDR2 SASEGT, per germline. V was trimmed by 3 bases and J by 3 bases, leaving 12 bases between them. CDR3 coding DNA: TGTGCCAGCAGTGAGTGGCAGGAGGATGGAAACACCATATATTTT. Its translation: CASSEWQEDGNTIYF.

Concerning this clone itself: This sample also contains other DNA sequences that code for the same CDR3. V gene TRBV9 combines with J gene TRBJ1-2; unclear D gene. The length of the CDR3 is 12 residues. In germline, CDR1 is SGDLS, CDR2 YYNGEE. Trimming stripped 0 bases from V and 5 bases from J, with 5 bases between. CDR3: CASSVGTYGYTF. The CDR3 nucleotides are TGTGCCAGCAGCGTAGGAACGTATGGCTACACCTTC.